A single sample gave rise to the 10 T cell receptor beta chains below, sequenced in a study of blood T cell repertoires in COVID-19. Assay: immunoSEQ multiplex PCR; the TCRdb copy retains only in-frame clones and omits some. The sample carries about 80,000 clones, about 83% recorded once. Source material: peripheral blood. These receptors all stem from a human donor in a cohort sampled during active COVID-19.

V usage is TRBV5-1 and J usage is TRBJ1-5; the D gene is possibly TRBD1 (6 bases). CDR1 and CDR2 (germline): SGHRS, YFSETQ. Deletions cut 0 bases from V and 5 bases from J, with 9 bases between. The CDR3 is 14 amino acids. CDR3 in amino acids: CASSLEAGDQPQHF. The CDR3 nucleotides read TGCGCCAGCAGCTTGGAGGCAGGGGATCAGCCCCAGCATTTT.

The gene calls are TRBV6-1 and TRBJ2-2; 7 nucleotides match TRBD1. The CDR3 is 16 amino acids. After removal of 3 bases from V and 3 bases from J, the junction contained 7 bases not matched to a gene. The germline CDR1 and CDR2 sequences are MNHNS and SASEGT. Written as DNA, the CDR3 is TGTGCCAGCAGTGACCCGGGACAGCTTTACACCGGGGAGCTGTTTTTT. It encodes CASSDPGQLYTGELFF.

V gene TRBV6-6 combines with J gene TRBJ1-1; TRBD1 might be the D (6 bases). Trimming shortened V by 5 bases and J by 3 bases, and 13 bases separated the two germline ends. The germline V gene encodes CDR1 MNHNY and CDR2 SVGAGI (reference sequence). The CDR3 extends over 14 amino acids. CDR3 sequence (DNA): TGTGCCAGCAGTAACATTCCAGGGGACACTGAAGCTTTCTTT. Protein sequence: CASSNIPGDTEAFF.

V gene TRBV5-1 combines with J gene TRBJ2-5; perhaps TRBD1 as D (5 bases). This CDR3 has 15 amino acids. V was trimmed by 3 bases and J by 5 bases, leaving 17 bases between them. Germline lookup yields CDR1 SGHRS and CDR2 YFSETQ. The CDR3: CASSSTGQSRETQYF. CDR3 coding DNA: TGCGCCAGCAGCTCTACTGGACAATCAAGGGAGACCCAGTACTTC.

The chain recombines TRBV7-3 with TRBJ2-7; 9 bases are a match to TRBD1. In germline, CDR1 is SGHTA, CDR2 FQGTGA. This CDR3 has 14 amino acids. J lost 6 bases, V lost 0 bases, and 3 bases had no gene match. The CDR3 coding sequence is TGTGCCAGCAGCTTAACGGGACAGGGCGGCGAGCAGTACTTC. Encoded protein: CASSLTGQGGEQYF.

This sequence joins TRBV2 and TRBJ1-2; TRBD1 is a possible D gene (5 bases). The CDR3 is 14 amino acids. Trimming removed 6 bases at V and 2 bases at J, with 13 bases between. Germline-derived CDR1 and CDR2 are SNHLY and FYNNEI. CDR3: CASRRGNQNYGYTF. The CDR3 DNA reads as TGTGCCAGCAGGCGGGGGAACCAAAACTATGGCTACACCTTC.

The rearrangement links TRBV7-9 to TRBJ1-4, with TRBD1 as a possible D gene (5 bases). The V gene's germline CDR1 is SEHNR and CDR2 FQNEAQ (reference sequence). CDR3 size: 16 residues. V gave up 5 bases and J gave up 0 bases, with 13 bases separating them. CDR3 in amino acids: CASSQGGGATNEKLFF. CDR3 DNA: TGTGCCAGCAGCCAAGGTGGGGGGGCAACTAATGAAAAACTGTTTTTT.

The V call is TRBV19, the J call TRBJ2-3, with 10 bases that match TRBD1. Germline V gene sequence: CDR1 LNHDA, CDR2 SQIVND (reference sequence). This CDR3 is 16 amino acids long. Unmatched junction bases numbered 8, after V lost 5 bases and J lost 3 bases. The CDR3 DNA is TGTGCCAGTAGTGGACGGACAGGGGGGATTACAGATACGCAGTATTTT. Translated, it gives CASSGRTGGITDTQYF. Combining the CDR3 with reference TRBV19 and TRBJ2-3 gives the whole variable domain DGGITQSPKYLFRKEGQNVTLSCEQNLNHDAMYWYRQDPGQGLRLIYYSQIVNDFQKGDIAEGYSVSREKKESFPLTVTSAQKNPTAFYLCASSGRTGGITDTQYFGPGTRLTVL.

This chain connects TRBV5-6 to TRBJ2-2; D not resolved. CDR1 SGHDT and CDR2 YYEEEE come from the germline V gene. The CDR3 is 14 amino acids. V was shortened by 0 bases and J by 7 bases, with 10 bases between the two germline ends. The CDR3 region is CASSLVSYHGELFF. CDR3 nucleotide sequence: TGTGCCAGCAGCTTGGTCAGTTATCACGGGGAGCTGTTTTTT.

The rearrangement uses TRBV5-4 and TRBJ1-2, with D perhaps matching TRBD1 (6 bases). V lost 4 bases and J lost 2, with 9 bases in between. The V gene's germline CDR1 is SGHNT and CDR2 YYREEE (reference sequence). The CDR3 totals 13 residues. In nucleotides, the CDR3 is TGTGCCAGCAGCCCGGGGGGCAACTATGGCTACACCTTC. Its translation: CASSPGGNYGYTF. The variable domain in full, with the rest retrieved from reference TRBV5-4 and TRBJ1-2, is ETGVTQSPTHLIKTRGQQVTLRCSSQSGHNTVSWYQQALGQGPQFIFQYYREEENGRGNFPPRFSGLQFPNYSSELNVNALELDDSALYLCASSPGGNYGYTFGSGTRLTVV.